This T cell receptor beta chain derives from a study of early T cells in non-severe SARS-CoV-2 infection. Study at large: The input, bulk RNA from unsorted whole blood, was sequenced, and chains were unpaired. Overall study findings and caveats: VDJdb matching skewed toward anti-spike CD8 responses, missing private and CD4 specificities.

On this clonotype: Its antigen is still unknown.

V dropped 5 bases and J dropped 4 bases, with 18 bases sitting between them. This CDR3 is built from 16 residues. CDR1 is MNHEY, CDR2 SMNVEV, per germline (reference sequence). Researchers attached unique molecular identifiers to individual cDNA molecules. TCRdb independently ran MiXCR on the 5' RACE reads; one entry per CDR3 protein. The sample gives around 67,000 distinct CDR3 sequences, around 12% of which show up once; 1.3% is in the top ten. This chain uses TRBV27 with TRBJ2-1; D might be TRBD1 (6 bases). The sequenced sample consisted of whole blood. The sequence came from an adult who was a healthcare worker with PCR-confirmed SARS-CoV-2 infection or an uninfected control (not recorded which). CDR3 sequence reads: CASSPQGRRGYNEQFF. CDR3 nucleotides: TGTGCCAGCAGTCCCCAGGGGAGAAGGGGGTACAATGAGCAGTTCTTC.